This entry is about one TCR beta chain. What antigen it recognizes has not been identified. Within one base of it there is no much larger clone, and no base qualities were kept. The data originate from a study of response to subunit inactivated influenza vaccine (dated 2018 in TCRdb). In the study overall: To follow how T cells responded to a trivalent subunit inactivated influenza vaccine, the researchers relied on deep quantitative profiling of the T cell receptor repertoire. Results the study describes overall, beyond this receptor: It was suggested by the authors that each seasonal influenza vaccination may recruit only a limited number of new T cells.

The library was prepared using RT-PCR. Instrument used: Illumina HiSeq 2500. TCRdb took the public reads, trimmed them with fastp at Q25, ran MiXCR for clone calling and kept in-frame beta chains. Entries are consolidated by CDR3 protein sequence, retaining the most common genes and DNA. Across this sample there are approximately 680,000 distinct CDR3 sequences, with around 14% seen only once. The ten largest clones capture 11% of the sample. The cysteine opens and the phenylalanine closes a CDR3 of 17 amino acids. The retained sequence is limited to the CDR3, 51 bases, with the frame set at the first base. Ends trimmed: V by 6 bases, J by 1 base; bases unmatched to a gene: 10.

The TCR comes from a man in his forties or fifties who received an inactivated influenza vaccine. Donor details come from another sample of the same person, matched by shared clones. The sequences come from PBMCs from blood, collected approximately 12 days after vaccination. Here the chain combines TRBV12-3 or TRBV12-4 and TRBJ1-1, with 11 bases in between that match TRBD1. The DNA sequence reads TGTGCCAGCAGGGGACAGGGGGACAAGGTGGGGAACACTGAAGCTTTCTTT. Translated, this is CASRGQGDKVGNTEAFF.